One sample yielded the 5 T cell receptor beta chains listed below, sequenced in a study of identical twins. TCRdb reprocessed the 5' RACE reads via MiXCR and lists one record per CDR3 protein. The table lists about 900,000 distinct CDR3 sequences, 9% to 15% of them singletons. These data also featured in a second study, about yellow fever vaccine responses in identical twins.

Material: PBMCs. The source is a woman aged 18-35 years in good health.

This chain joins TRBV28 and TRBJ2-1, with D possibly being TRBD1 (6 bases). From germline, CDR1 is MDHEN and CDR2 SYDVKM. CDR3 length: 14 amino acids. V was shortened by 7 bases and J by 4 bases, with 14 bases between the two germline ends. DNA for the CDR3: TGTGCCAGCAATTCCGGGACACCTTACAATGAGCAGTTCTTC. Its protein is CASNSGTPYNEQFF. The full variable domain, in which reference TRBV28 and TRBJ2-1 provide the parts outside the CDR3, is DVKVTQSSRYLVKRTGEKVFLECVQDMDHENMFWYRQDPGLGLRLIYFSYDVKMKEKGDIPEGYSVSREKKERFSLILESASTNQTSMYLCASNSGTPYNEQFFGPGTRLTVL.

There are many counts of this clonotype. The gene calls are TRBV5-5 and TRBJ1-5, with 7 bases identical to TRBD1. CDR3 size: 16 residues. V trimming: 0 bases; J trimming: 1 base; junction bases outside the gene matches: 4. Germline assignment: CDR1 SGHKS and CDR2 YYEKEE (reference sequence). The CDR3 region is CASSLAATGSNQPQHF. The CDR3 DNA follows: TGTGCCAGCAGCTTGGCGGCGACAGGGAGCAATCAGCCCCAGCATTTT.

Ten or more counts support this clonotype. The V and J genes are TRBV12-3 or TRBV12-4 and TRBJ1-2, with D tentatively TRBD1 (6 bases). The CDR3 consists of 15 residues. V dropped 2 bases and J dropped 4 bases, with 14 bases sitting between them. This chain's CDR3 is CASSLMGGGPYGYTF. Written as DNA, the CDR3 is TGTGCCAGCAGTTTAATGGGTGGGGGCCCCTATGGCTACACCTTC.

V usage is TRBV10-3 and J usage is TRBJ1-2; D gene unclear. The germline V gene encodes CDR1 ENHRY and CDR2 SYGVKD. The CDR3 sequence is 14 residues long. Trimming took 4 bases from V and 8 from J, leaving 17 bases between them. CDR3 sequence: CAISGSSGLRGYTF. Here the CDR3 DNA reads TGTGCCATCAGTGGGTCCTCAGGATTGCGGGGCTACACCTTC.

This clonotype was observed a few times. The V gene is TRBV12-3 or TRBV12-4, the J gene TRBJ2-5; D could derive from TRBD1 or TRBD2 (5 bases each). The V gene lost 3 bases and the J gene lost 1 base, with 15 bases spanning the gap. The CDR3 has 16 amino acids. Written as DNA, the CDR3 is TGTGCCAGCAGTTTGTCCGGGACCATGCCCCAAGAGACCCAGTACTTC. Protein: CASSLSGTMPQETQYF.